This is a list of T cell receptor beta chains from one sample in a study of T cells in narcolepsy. Measured with immunoSEQ multiplex PCR; TCRdb has only the in-frame clones, and not every one. The table shows 31,000 or so clones, with almost 90% occurring only once. The sample comprised CD45RA- memory CD4+ T cells from PBMCs. All receptors derive from a human donor with narcolepsy. The CDR3 runs from the conserved cysteine through the conserved F or W. The D gene is left open where the match is weak. Not all rows give a size; the values are once, few, many and, for expanded clones, a class.

CDR3: CATKDRARDEQFF; DNA: TGTGCCACCAAAGACAGGGCGAGGGATGAGCAGTTCTTC; J: TRBJ2-1; V: TRBV19; size: -; D: TRBD1
CDR3: CASSELRGPGITQYF; DNA: TGCGCCAGCAGTGAGTTGCGGGGGCCCGGGATAACGCAGTATTTT; J: TRBJ2-3; V: TRBV10-1; size: -; D: -
CDR3: CASSPGGSLNTEAFF; DNA: TGTGCCAGCAGCCCCGGGGGGTCCCTGAACACTGAAGCTTTCTTT; J: TRBJ1-1; V: TRBV7-2; size: -; D: -
CDR3: CASSFRRMNTGELFF; DNA: TGTGCCAGCAGCTTCCGGCGGATGAACACCGGGGAGCTGTTTTTT; J: TRBJ2-2; V: TRBV7-8; size: -; D: -
CDR3: CASSPSGETEAFF; DNA: TGTGCCAGCTCACCATCAGGGGAAACTGAAGCTTTCTTT; J: TRBJ1-1; V: TRBV18; size: few; D: -
CDR3: CASSSRQGLTEAFF; DNA: TGTGCCAGCAGCTCCCGACAGGGGTTGACTGAAGCTTTCTTT; J: TRBJ1-1; V: TRBV7-2; size: -; D: TRBD1
CDR3: CSVESGFQADTQYF; DNA: TGCAGCGTTGAGTCGGGTTTCCAGGCAGATACGCAGTATTTT; J: TRBJ2-3; V: TRBV29-1; size: -; D: -
CDR3: CASSLGPEINEQFF; DNA: TGTGCCAGCAGCTTAGGGCCGGAGATCAATGAGCAGTTCTTC; J: TRBJ2-1; V: TRBV11-3; size: -; D: -
CDR3: CASKTSRGKGGANVLTF; DNA: TGTGCCAGTAAGACGAGCAGGGGGAAAGGTGGGGCCAACGTCCTGACTTTC; J: TRBJ2-6; V: TRBV19; size: -; D: TRBD1
CDR3: CASAVQGAGEQYF; DNA: TGTGCCAGCGCCGTACAGGGGGCCGGCGAGCAGTACTTC; J: TRBJ2-7; V: TRBV6-1; size: -; D: TRBD1
CDR3: CASSLARDDAEAFF; DNA: TGTGCCAGCAGCTTGGCCAGGGATGACGCTGAAGCTTTCTTT; J: TRBJ1-1; V: TRBV5-4; size: -; D: -
CDR3: CASRPWGTEDYEQYF; DNA: TGTGCCAGCAGACCCTGGGGGACAGAAGACTACGAGCAGTACTTC; J: TRBJ2-7; V: TRBV6-5; size: once; D: TRBD1
CDR3: CASSFSSPFFESGSFLNEQFF; DNA: TGTGCCAGCAGTTTTTCTTCCCCATTTTTCGAAAGCGGGAGCTTTCTCAATGAGCAGTTCTTC; J: TRBJ2-1; V: TRBV28; size: -; D: TRBD2
CDR3: CAWSVGKGRRTEAFF; DNA: TGTGCCTGGAGTGTAGGTAAGGGTAGGAGAACTGAAGCTTTCTTT; J: TRBJ1-1; V: TRBV30; size: -; D: -
CDR3: CASSSTPPLGHYNEQFF; DNA: TGTGCCAGCAGCTCCACACCCCCCCTGGGACATTACAATGAGCAGTTCTTC; J: TRBJ2-1; V: TRBV7-6; size: -; D: -
CDR3: CASSLSPAMNTEAFF; DNA: TGTGCCAGCAGCTTAAGCCCAGCAATGAACACTGAAGCTTTCTTT; J: TRBJ1-1; V: TRBV7-3; size: -; D: -
CDR3: CASTEPNSGNTGELFF; DNA: TGTGCCAGCACCGAACCTAATAGCGGAAACACCGGGGAGCTGTTTTTT; J: TRBJ2-2; V: TRBV28; size: -; D: -
CDR3: CASSFPGRQPQHF; DNA: TGTGCCAGCAGCTTTCCAGGGAGACAGCCCCAGCATTTT; J: TRBJ1-5; V: TRBV7-2; size: -; D: -
CDR3: CSVKDSSYEQYF; DNA: TGCAGCGTCAAGGACTCTTCCTACGAGCAGTACTTC; J: TRBJ2-7; V: TRBV29-1; size: -; D: -
CDR3: CASSQVQGRGRGTEAFF; DNA: TGCGCCAGCAGCCAAGTACAGGGCAGGGGGCGAGGCACTGAAGCTTTCTTT; J: TRBJ1-1; V: TRBV4-1; size: -; D: TRBD1
CDR3: CASSMGGLEQFF; DNA: TGTGCCAGTAGTATGGGGGGCCTTGAGCAGTTCTTC; J: TRBJ2-1; V: TRBV19; size: -; D: -
CDR3: CASRPSGNTIYF; DNA: TGTGCCAGCCGGCCCTCTGGAAACACCATATATTTT; J: TRBJ1-3; V: TRBV27; size: -; D: -
CDR3: CASGGSRDRGVETQYF; DNA: TGTGCCAGCGGAGGGAGCCGGGACAGGGGTGTGGAGACCCAGTACTTC; J: TRBJ2-5; V: TRBV2; size: few; D: TRBD1
CDR3: CASSPAGQGNTGELFF; DNA: TGTGCCAGCAGCCCCGCCGGACAGGGGAACACCGGGGAGCTGTTTTTT; J: TRBJ2-2; V: TRBV28; size: -; D: TRBD1
CDR3: CASSFNIQYF; DNA: TGCGCCAGCAGCTTCAACATTCAGTACTTC; J: TRBJ2-4; V: TRBV5-1; size: -; D: -
CDR3: CASSLDGGSYEQYF; DNA: TGTGCCAGCAGCTTGGACGGGGGCTCCTACGAGCAGTACTTC; J: TRBJ2-7; V: TRBV7-9; size: -; D: -
CDR3: CASTGAGGPVTGELFF; DNA: TGCGCCAGCACCGGAGCGGGAGGGCCTGTCACCGGGGAGCTGTTTTTT; J: TRBJ2-2; V: TRBV5-1; size: -; D: TRBD2
CDR3: CASSGTALSGANVLTF; DNA: TGCGCCAGCAGCGGGACCGCGTTATCTGGGGCCAACGTCCTGACTTTC; J: TRBJ2-6; V: TRBV5-1; size: -; D: -